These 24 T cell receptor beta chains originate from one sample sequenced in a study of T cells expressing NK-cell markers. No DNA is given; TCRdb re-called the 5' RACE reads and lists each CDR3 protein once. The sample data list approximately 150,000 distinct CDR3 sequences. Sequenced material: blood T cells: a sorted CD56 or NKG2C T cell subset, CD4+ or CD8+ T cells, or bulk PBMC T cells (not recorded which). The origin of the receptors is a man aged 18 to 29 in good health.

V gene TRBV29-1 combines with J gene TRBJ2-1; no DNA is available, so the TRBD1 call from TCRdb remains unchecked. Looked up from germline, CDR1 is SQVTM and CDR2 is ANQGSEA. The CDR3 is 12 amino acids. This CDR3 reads CSVGTGGVEQFF.

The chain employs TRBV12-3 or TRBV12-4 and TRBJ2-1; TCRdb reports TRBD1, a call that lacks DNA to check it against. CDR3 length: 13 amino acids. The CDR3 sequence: CASSLGTAPREFF.

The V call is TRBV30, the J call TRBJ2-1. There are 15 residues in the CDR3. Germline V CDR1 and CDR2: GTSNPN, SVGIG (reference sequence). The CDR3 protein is CAWSVTGSSYNEQFF.

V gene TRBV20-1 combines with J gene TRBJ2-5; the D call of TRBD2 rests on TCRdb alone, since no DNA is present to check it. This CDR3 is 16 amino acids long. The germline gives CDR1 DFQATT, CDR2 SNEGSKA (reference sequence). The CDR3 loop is CSARGTSGGGQETQYF.

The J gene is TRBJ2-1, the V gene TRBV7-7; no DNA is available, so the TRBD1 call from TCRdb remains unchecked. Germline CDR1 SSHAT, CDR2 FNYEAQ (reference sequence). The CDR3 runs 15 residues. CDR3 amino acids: CASSKDRGLPNEQFF.

The CDR3 protein is CASSEWGAAAQETQYF. The chain employs TRBV25-1 and TRBJ2-5; TCRdb's D call, TRBD1, is unchecked because there is no DNA. Germline CDR1 and CDR2: MGHDK and SYGVNS. CDR3 length equals 16 residues.

The CDR3 region is CSASHGGYNEQFF. The rearrangement links TRBV20-1 to TRBJ2-1; TCRdb gives TRBD1 as the D gene, but with no DNA this cannot be confirmed. The CDR3 is 13 amino acids. Germline V lookup: CDR1 DFQATT, CDR2 SNEGSKA (reference sequence).

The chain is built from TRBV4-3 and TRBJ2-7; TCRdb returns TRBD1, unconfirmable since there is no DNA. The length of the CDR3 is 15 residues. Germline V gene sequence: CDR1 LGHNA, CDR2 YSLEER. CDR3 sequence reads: CASSQDLDRGPWQYF.

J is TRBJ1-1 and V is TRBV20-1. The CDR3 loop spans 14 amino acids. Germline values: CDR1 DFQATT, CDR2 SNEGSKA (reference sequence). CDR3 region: CSARVREANTEAFF.

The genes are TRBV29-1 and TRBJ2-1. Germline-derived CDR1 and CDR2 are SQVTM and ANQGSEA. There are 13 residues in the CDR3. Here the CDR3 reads CSVVQDSLKQQFF.

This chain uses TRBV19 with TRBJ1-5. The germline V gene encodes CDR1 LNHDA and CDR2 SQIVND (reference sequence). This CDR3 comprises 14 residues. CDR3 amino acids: CASSIMPVEMPQHF.

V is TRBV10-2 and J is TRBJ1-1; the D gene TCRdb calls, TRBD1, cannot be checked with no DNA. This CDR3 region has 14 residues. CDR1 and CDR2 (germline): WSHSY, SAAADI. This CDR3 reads CATQGTDLNTEAFF.

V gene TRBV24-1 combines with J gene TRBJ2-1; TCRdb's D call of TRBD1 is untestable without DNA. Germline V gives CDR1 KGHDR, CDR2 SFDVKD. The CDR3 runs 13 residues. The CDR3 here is CATSDGFRDEQFF.

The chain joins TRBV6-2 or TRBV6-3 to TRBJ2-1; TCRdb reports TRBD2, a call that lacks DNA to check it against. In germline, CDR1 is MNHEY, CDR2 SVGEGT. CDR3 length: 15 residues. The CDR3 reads CASTPGLAGFAEQFF.

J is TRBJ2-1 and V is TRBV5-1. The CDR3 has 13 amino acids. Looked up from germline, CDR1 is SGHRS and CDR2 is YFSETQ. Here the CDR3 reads CASSLAPGYEQFF. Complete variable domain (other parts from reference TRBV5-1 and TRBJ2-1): KAGVTQTPRYLIKTRGQQVTLSCSPISGHRSVSWYQQTPGQGLQFLFEYFSETQRNKGNFPGRFSGRQFSNSRSEMNVSTLELGDSALYLCASSLAPGYEQFFGPGTRLTVL.

CDR3 sequence reads: CASSAEGGANEQFF. The genes are TRBV9 and TRBJ2-1; TCRdb's D call of TRBD1 is untestable without DNA. The CDR3 is made up of 14 amino acids. Germline V gene lookup returns CDR1 SGDLS and CDR2 YYNGEE.

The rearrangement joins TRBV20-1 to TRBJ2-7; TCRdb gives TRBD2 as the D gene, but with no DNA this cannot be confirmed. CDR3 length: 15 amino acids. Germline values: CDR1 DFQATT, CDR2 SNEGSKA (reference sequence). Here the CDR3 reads CSASFIGPSSYEQYF.

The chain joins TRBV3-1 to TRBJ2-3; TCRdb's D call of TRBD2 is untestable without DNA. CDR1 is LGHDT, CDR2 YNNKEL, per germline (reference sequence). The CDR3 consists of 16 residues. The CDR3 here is CASSPELAGGTDTQYF.

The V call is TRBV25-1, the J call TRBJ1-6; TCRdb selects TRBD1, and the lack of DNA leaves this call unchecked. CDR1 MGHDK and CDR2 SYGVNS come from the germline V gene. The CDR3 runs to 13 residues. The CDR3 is CASRHGGTSPLHF.

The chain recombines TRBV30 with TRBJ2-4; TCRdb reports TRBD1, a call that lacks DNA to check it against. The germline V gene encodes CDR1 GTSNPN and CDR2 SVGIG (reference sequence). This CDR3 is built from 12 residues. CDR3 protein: CAWTRPDRALYF. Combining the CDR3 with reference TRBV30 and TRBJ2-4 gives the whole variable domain SQTIHQWPATLVQPVGSPLSLECTVEGTSNPNLYWYRQAAGRGLQLLFYSVGIGQISSEVPQNLSASRPQDRQFILSSKKLLLSDSGFYLCAWTRPDRALYFGAGTRLSVL.

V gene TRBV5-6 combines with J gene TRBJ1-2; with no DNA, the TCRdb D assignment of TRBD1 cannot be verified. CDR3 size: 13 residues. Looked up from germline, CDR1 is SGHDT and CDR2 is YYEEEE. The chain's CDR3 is CASSLVGPADYTF.

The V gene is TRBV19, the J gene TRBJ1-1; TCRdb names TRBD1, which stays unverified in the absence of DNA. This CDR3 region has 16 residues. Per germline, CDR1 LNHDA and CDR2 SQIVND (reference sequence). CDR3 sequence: CASSINRGRGNTEAFF. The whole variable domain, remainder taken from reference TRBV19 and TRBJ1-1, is DGGITQSPKYLFRKEGQNVTLSCEQNLNHDAMYWYRQDPGQGLRLIYYSQIVNDFQKGDIAEGYSVSREKKESFPLTVTSAQKNPTAFYLCASSINRGRGNTEAFFGQGTRLTVV.

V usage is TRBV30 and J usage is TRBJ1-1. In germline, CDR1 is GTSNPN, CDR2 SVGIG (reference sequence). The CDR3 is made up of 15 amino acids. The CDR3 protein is CAWSKARQMNTEAFF.

The CDR3 is CSVWTGDYNEQFF. This chain links TRBV20-1 with TRBJ2-1; TCRdb reports TRBD1, a call that lacks DNA to check it against. CDR3 length equals 13 residues. In germline, CDR1 is DFQATT, CDR2 SNEGSKA (reference sequence).